A single sample is the source of the 5 T cell receptor beta chains below, sequenced in a study of blood T cell repertoires in COVID-19. Profiled with immunoSEQ multiplex PCR; TCRdb holds only in-frame clones, not every one. Of about 310,000 clones detected, 90% appear once; the ten largest clones hold approximately 4%. What was sequenced was PBMCs or T cells enriched from blood (not recorded which). The receptors shown here come from a woman under 30 with acute COVID-19.

The V and J genes are TRBV27 and TRBJ2-7, with TRBD1 matching 8 bases. Trimming removed 8 bases from V and 1 base from J; junction bases left unmatched: 4. Germline-derived CDR1 and CDR2 are MNHEY and SMNVEV (reference sequence). The CDR3 consists of 13 residues. The CDR3 protein is CASGDRSSYEQYF. CDR3 coding DNA: TGTGCCAGCGGGGACAGGAGTTCCTACGAGCAGTACTTC.

This chain links TRBV14 with TRBJ1-3; no clear D. This CDR3 has 15 residues. Germline assignment: CDR1 SGHDN and CDR2 FVKESK. V was shortened by 4 bases and J by 5 bases, with 15 bases between the two germline ends. The CDR3 sequence is CASSPPAGRRNTIYF. The CDR3 coding sequence is TGTGCCAGCAGCCCCCCGGCGGGGAGAAGAAACACCATATATTTT.

The chain uses TRBV2 and TRBJ1-5; D gene unclear. The V end was cut by 8 bases, the J end by 4 bases, with 9 bases between. Per the germline V gene, CDR1 is SNHLY and CDR2 is FYNNEI. This CDR3 region has 12 residues. This CDR3 is CASRRWNQPQHF. CDR3 nucleotide sequence: TGTGCCAGCCGGAGGTGGAATCAGCCCCAGCATTTT. Together with reference TRBV2 and TRBJ1-5, the CDR3 gives the full variable domain: EPEVTQTPSHQVTQMGQEVILRCVPISNHLYFYWYRQILGQKVEFLVSFYNNEISEKSEIFDDQFSVERPDGSNFTLKIRSTKLEDSAMYFCASRRWNQPQHFGDGTRLSIL.

V is TRBV13 and J is TRBJ1-2; tentative D call: TRBD1 (5 bases). V was trimmed by 4 bases and J by 6 bases, leaving 21 bases between them. The V gene's germline CDR1 is PRHDT and CDR2 FYEKMQ (reference sequence). The CDR3 runs 16 residues. The CDR3 nucleotides read TGTGCCAGCAGCTCCTTAGGGGACGCGGGAGCGGATGGCTACACCTTC. Translated: CASSSLGDAGADGYTF.

V and J are TRBV29-1 and TRBJ1-2; 8 nucleotides align to TRBD1. V lost 7 bases to trimming and J lost 0 bases; unmatched junction nucleotides: 10. This CDR3 contains 15 residues. Germline V CDR1 and CDR2: SQVTM, ANQGSEA. The CDR3 DNA is TGCAGCGCCCGGGACAGGTCCACTACTAACTATGGCTACACCTTC. Residues: CSARDRSTTNYGYTF.